This TCR beta chain was sequenced during a study of cytomegalovirus exposure and HLA in healthy donors. General study points: There were three CMV-associated chains whose specificity for CMV antigens was confirmed in vitro.

Both 60 Vbeta primers and 13 Jbeta primers went into the PCR. TCRdb's table, derived via immunoSEQ multiplex PCR, lists solely in-frame clones and lacks some. The sample consists of under 200,000 clones, 73% of them appearing once. V was clipped by 1 base and J by 5 bases, with 5 bases between them. Germline CDR1 reads SNHLY; CDR2 reads FYNNEI. This CDR3 contains 12 residues. In the case of this clone: The antigen remains unidentified.

Sequencing used PBMCs. This receptor was obtained from a young woman in good health and CMV-seropositive. This chain joins TRBV2 and TRBJ2-5; D is undetermined. In DNA form, the CDR3 reads TGTGCCAGCAGTGAAGACGGGGAGACCCAGTACTTC. Protein product: CASSEDGETQYF.